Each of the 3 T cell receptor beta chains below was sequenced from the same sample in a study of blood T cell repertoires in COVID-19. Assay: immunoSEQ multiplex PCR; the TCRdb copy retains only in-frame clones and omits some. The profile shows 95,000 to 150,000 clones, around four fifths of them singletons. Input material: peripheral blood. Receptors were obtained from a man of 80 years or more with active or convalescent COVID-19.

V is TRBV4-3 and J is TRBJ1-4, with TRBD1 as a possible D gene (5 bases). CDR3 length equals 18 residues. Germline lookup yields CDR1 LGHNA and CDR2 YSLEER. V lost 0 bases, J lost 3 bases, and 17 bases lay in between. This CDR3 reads CASSQEGGGGRSNEKLFF. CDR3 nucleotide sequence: TGCGCCAGCAGCCAAGAGGGCGGCGGGGGAAGGTCTAATGAAAAACTGTTTTTT.

This chain's CDR3 is CASRTGTGAWGEKLFF. The CDR3 bases are TGTGCCAGTAGAACCGGGACAGGGGCCTGGGGTGAAAAACTGTTTTTT. J is TRBJ1-4 and V is TRBV19, with 10 nucleotides matching TRBD1. V was pared by 6 bases and J by 7 bases, with 11 bases of the junction left unmatched. The CDR3 runs to 16 residues. Germline values: CDR1 LNHDA, CDR2 SQIVND (reference sequence).

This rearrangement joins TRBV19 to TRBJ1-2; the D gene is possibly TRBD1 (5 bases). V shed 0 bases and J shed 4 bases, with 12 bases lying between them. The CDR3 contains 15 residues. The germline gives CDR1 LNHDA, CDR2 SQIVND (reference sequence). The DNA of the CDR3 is TGTGCCAGTAGTATAGACCCCCCAGGGCGCTATGGCTACACCTTC. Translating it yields CASSIDPPGRYGYTF.